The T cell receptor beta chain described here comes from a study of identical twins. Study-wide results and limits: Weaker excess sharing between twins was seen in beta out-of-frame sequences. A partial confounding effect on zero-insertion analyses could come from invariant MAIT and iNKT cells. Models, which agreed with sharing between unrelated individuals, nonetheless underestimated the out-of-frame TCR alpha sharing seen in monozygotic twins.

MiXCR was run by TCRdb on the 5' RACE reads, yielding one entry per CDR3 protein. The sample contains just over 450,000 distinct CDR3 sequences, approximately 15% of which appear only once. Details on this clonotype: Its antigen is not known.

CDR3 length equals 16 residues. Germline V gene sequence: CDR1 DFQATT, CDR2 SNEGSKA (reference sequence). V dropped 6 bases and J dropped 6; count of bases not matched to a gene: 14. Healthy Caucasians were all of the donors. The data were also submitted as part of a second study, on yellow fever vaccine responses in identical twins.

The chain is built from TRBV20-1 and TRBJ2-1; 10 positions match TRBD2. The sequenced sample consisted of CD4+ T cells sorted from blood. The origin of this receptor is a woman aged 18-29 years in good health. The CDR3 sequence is CSARYPLAGVGNEQFF. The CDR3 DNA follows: TGCAGTGCCCGCTACCCTCTAGCGGGAGTAGGCAATGAGCAGTTCTTC.